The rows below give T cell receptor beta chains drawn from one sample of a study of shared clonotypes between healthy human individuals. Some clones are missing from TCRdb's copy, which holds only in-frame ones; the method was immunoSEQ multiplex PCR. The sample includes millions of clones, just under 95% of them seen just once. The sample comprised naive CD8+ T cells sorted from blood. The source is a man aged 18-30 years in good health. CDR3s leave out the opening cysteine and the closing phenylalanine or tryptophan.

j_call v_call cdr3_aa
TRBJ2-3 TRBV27 ASSVDLEFTDTQY
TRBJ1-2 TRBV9 ASSPERPNYGYT
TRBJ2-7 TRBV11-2 ASSTPGLADRREQY
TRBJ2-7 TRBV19 ASSKTSPPEQY
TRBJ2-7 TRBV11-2 ASSLWGGDEY
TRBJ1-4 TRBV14 ASTGDPRDREGGEKLF
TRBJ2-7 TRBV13 ASSPPGGGPYEQY
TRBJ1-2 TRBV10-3 AISEQAGGYT
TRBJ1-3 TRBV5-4 ASSLPGQGISSGNTIY
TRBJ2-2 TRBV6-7 ASSDGATGELF
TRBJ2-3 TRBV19 ASPWAGGDKSTDTQY
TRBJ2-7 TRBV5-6 ASSYQGDGNYEQY
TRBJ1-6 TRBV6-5 ASTYGTAGNSPLH
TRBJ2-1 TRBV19 ASSMSGPSGSNEQF
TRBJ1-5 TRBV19 ASSGTIGGWDQPQH
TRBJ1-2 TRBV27 ASSLQGNYGYT
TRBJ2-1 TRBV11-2 ASSPLAGGTYNEQF
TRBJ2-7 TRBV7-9 ASSQGQSYEQY
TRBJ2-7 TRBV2 ASSEGGGGYEQY
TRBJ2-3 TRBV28 ASSQGGRVPQY
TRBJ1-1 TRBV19 ASGRVNTEAF
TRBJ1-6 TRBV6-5 ASSYGGTNSPLH
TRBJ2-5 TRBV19 ASSMDLEAETQY
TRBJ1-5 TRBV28 ASSLGNNQPQH
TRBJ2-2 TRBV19 ASSIMATNTGELF
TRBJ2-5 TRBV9 ASSAWGETQY
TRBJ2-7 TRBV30 AWSVSGGYEQY
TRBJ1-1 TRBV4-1 ASSQTGLTEAF
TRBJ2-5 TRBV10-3 AISPEGRETQY
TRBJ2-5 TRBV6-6 ASSGGLQETQY
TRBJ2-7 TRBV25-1 ASGNSYEQY
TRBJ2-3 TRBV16 ASSQWTTDTQY
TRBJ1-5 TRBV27 ASSLSGRGQPQH
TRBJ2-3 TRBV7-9 AIASPETGGPDTQY
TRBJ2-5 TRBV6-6 ASSTLTSGQETQY
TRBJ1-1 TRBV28 ASSFFKTGNTEAF
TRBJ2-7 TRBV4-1 ASSPRLTSGTDSYEQY
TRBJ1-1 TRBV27 ASSGLPGPRGTEAF
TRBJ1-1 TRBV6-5 ASTLTGGGTEAF
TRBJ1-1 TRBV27 ASSYQGGNTEAF
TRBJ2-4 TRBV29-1 SVEVSLNIQY